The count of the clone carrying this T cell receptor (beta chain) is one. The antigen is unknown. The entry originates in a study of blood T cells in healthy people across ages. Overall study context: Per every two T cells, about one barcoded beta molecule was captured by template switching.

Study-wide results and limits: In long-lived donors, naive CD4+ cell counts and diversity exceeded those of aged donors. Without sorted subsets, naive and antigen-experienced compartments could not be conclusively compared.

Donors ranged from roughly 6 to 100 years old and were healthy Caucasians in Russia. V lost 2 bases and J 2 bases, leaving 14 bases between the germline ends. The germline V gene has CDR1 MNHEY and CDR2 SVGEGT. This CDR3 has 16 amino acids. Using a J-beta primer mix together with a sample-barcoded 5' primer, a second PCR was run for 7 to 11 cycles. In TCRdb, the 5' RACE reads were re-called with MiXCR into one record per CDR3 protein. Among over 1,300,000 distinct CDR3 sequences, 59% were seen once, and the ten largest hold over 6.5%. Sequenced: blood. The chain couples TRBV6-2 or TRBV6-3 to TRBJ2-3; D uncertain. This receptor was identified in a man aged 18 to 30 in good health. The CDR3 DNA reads TGTGCCAGCAGTTACGGCCACAATAAACCCACAGATACGCAGTATTTT. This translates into CASSYGHNKPTDTQYF.